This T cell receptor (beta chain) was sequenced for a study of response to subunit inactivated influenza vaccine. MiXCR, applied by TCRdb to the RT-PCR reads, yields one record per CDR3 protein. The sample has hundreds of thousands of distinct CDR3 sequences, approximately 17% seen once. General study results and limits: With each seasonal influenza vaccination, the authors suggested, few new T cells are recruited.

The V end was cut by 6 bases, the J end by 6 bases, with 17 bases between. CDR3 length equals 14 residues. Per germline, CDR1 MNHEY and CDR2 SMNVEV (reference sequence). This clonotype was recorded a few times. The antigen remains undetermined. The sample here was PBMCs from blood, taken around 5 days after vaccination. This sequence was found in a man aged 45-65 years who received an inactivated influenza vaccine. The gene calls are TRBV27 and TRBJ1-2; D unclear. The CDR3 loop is CASSQLPGNNGYTF. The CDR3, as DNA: TGTGCCAGCAGCCAGTTACCGGGCAATAATGGCTACACCTTC.